This TCR beta chain stems from a study of control samples from healthy donors and cancer patients. A single count supports this clone. The table came from immunoSEQ multiplex PCR; TCRdb's copy has only in-frame clones and leaves some out. The table records approximately 94,000 clones, roughly nine tenths of them present only once. With 6 bases removed from V and 4 bases from J, the gap between germline ends came to 15 bases. The CDR3 consists of 15 residues. CDR1 and CDR2 (germline): MNHEY, SVGAGI. The specimen was blood. The sequence was collected from a woman aged 45 to 65 in good health. The rearrangement uses TRBV6-5 and TRBJ2-2; a weak D match, TRBD1 (6 bases). The CDR3 DNA reads as TGTGCCAGCAGCCCCGGACAGCCCAGCACCGGGGAGCTGTTTTTT. This gives the protein CASSPGQPSTGELFF.